These 25 T cell receptor beta chains share one sample of origin, sequenced in a study of T cell responses to AZD1222 COVID-19 vaccine. Repertoires were generated with immunoSEQ multiplex PCR, while TCRdb's copy carries only in-frame clones and drops some. The sample lists 140,000 to 150,000 clones; about 93% were seen once. Here the sequenced sample was peripheral blood, taken on day 0 of AZD1222 vaccination. These TCRs come from an adult in good health.

On this clone: The sample holds other DNA sequences that translate to the same CDR3. The chain carries TRBV19 and TRBJ2-1; TRBD1 matches at 10 bases. The germline CDR1 and CDR2 sequences are LNHDA and SQIVND (reference sequence). J gave up 0 bases and V 1 base, and 0 bases lay outside the gene matches. This CDR3 has 16 residues. The CDR3 is CASSIGDRGSYNEQFF. CDR3 nucleotide sequence: TGTGCCAGTAGTATAGGGGACAGGGGCTCCTACAATGAGCAGTTCTTC.

This chain connects TRBV2 to TRBJ2-4; perhaps TRBD1 as D (5 bases). Germline V gene data show CDR1 as SNHLY and CDR2 as FYNNEI. This CDR3 contains 14 residues. V was cut by 0 bases and J by 9 bases, with 12 bases left in between. This CDR3 is CASSEAGALSIQYF. Written as DNA, the CDR3 is TGTGCCAGCAGTGAAGCTGGGGCCCTTAGCATTCAGTACTTC.

This clone was counted a single time. The rearrangement uses TRBV7-9 and TRBJ2-1, with 7 bases identical to TRBD2. V was clipped by 6 bases and J by 1 base; unmatched bases: 12. From germline, CDR1 is SEHNR and CDR2 FQNEAQ (reference sequence). This CDR3 is built from 17 residues. CDR3 protein: CASSGTQTSMSYNEQFF. For the CDR3, the DNA is TGTGCCAGCAGTGGCACCCAGACTAGCATGTCCTACAATGAGCAGTTCTTC.

There are a few counts of this clone. This chain joins TRBV9 and TRBJ1-2; a weak D match, TRBD1 (6 bases). V gave up 4 bases and J gave up 4 bases, with 23 bases separating them. The CDR3 spans 17 residues. In germline, CDR1 is SGDLS, CDR2 YYNGEE. DNA for the CDR3: TGTGCCAGCAGCTCTCCTGCCGGACAGAGAGAAAGCTATGGCTACACCTTC. This sequence encodes CASSSPAGQRESYGYTF.

The chain uses TRBV15 and TRBJ1-3, with D perhaps TRBD1 (5 bases). The CDR3 contains 16 residues. V shed 0 bases and J shed 2 bases, with 11 bases lying between them. From germline, CDR1 is LNHNV and CDR2 YYDKDF (reference sequence). The CDR3 sequence: CATSRDRNRPGNTIYF. The CDR3 nucleotides are TGTGCCACCAGCAGAGATAGGAACAGGCCTGGAAACACCATATATTTT.

V usage is TRBV4-2 and J usage is TRBJ2-7; D is ambiguous. CDR3 length equals 14 residues. CDR1 is LGHNA, CDR2 YNFKEQ, per germline. The germline V and J ends were trimmed by 0 bases and 4 bases, with 10 bases remaining between them. For the CDR3, the DNA is TGTGCCAGCAGCCAAGATGGGTCCCATTACGAGCAGTACTTC. This gives the protein CASSQDGSHYEQYF.

This chain links TRBV19 with TRBJ1-5; possibly TRBD1 for D (6 bases). Per germline, CDR1 LNHDA and CDR2 SQIVND (reference sequence). Trimming removed 7 bases from V and 2 bases from J, with 21 bases in between. The CDR3 extends over 17 amino acids. The CDR3 reads CASKVVHRDLGNQPQHF. The CDR3 DNA reads TGTGCCAGTAAAGTGGTTCACAGGGATTTGGGCAATCAGCCCCAGCATTTT.

The rearrangement uses TRBV6-5 and TRBJ2-3; TRBD2 agrees at 10 bases. The CDR3 runs to 15 residues. CDR1 is MNHEY, CDR2 SVGAGI, per germline. Trimming removed 5 bases from V and 3 bases from J; junction bases left unmatched: 5. The CDR3 loop reads CASSPTGLATDTQYF. CDR3 nucleotides: TGTGCCAGCAGTCCTACGGGACTAGCGACAGATACGCAGTATTTT.

The V call is TRBV9, the J call TRBJ2-2, with 7 bases that match TRBD1. The J segment lost 4 bases and the V segment lost 0 bases, leaving 3 bases of the junction unmatched. Per the germline V gene, CDR1 is SGDLS and CDR2 is YYNGEE. The CDR3 runs to 15 residues. CDR3: CASSVDRDSTGELFF. The DNA of the CDR3 is TGTGCCAGCAGCGTAGACCGGGACAGCACCGGGGAGCTGTTTTTT.

The sample holds a few counts of this clone. This chain links TRBV7-2 with TRBJ1-5; maybe TRBD1 (6 bases). The CDR3 totals 16 residues. Trimming took 5 bases from V and 0 from J, leaving 14 bases between them. The germline V gene encodes CDR1 SGHTA and CDR2 FQGNSA. CDR3 bases: TGTGCCAGCAGCCTACAGGGAGGAAATAGCAATCAGCCCCAGCATTTT. It yields the protein CASSLQGGNSNQPQHF.

This chain links TRBV5-1 with TRBJ1-2; 7 bases map to TRBD1. Germline V CDR1 and CDR2: SGHRS, YFSETQ. The CDR3 has 15 residues. Germline trimming cut 9 bases from V and 4 bases from J; bases unmatched to any gene: 15. The CDR3 DNA reads as TGCGCCACCTTCCCTGGCGTGGACAGGAGCTATGGCTACACCTTC. Translated: CATFPGVDRSYGYTF.

This clone was found a few times. In the same sample, other DNA sequences code for this CDR3. This sequence joins TRBV2 and TRBJ2-1; 13 bases match TRBD2. Germline V gene sequence: CDR1 SNHLY, CDR2 FYNNEI. The CDR3 is 15 amino acids. Losses at the gene ends were 8 bases for V and 7 bases for J; bases not matched to a gene: 8. The chain's CDR3 is CASRPGLAGNNEQFF. The CDR3 coding sequence is TGTGCCAGCCGCCCGGGACTAGCGGGGAATAATGAGCAGTTCTTC. The full variable domain, in which reference TRBV2 and TRBJ2-1 provide the parts outside the CDR3, is EPEVTQTPSHQVTQMGQEVILRCVPISNHLYFYWYRQILGQKVEFLVSFYNNEISEKSEIFDDQFSVERPDGSNFTLKIRSTKLEDSAMYFCASRPGLAGNNEQFFGPGTRLTVL.

This clone came up once. The CDR3 loop reads CASSDKVSDTQYF. As DNA, the CDR3 is TGTGCCAGCAGTGATAAAGTCTCAGATACGCAGTATTTT. The V and J genes are TRBV2 and TRBJ2-3; no definite D call. Germline lookup yields CDR1 SNHLY and CDR2 FYNNEI. V dropped 3 bases and J dropped 4 bases, with 8 bases sitting between them. This CDR3 has 13 residues.

V is TRBV10-3 and J is TRBJ2-1; 9 bases agree with TRBD2. Germline V gene lookup returns CDR1 ENHRY and CDR2 SYGVKD. The CDR3 sequence is 16 residues long. J was trimmed by 0 bases and V by 4 bases; bases with no gene match: 4. The CDR3 nucleotides read TGTGCCATCAGTGGCGGGAGGGCCCACTCCTACAATGAGCAGTTCTTC. Its translation: CAISGGRAHSYNEQFF.

The genes are TRBV4-1 and TRBJ1-5, with a weak D call TRBD1 (5 bases). Trimming cost V 4 bases and J 0 bases, with 7 bases left between them. CDR1 is MGHRA, CDR2 YSYEKL, per germline. The CDR3 contains 14 residues. The CDR3 coding sequence is TGCGCCAGCAGCCTAGACAGTAGCAATCAGCCCCAGCATTTT. Translated: CASSLDSSNQPQHF.

The chain links TRBV28 to TRBJ1-2; TRBD1 aligns across 7 bases. The CDR3 extends over 15 amino acids. Losses at the gene ends were 5 bases for V and 0 bases for J; bases not matched to a gene: 6. Per the germline V gene, CDR1 is MDHEN and CDR2 is SYDVKM. CDR3 region: CASSTRDRANYGYTF. CDR3 sequence (DNA): TGTGCCAGCAGTACCAGGGACAGAGCTAACTATGGCTACACCTTC.

The chain has TRBV10-1 and TRBJ1-2; no firm D call. V lost 4 bases to trimming and J lost 0 bases, with 21 bases between them. CDR1 and CDR2 (germline): WNHNN, SYGVQD (reference sequence). CDR3 length equals 18 residues. This CDR3 is CASSAGSSRPHTNYGYTF. The CDR3 DNA sequence: TGCGCCAGCAGTGCCGGGTCGTCACGTCCTCACACTAACTATGGCTACACCTTC.

The chain employs TRBV6-2 or TRBV6-3 and TRBJ2-7; D is unresolved. The germline V and J ends were trimmed by 6 bases and 0 bases, with 6 bases remaining between them. The CDR3 runs 12 residues. Germline values: CDR1 MNHEY, CDR2 SVGEGT. CDR3 protein: CASSSHSYEQYF. The DNA for the CDR3 is TGTGCCAGCAGCAGCCACTCCTACGAGCAGTACTTC.

The chain employs TRBV6-5 and TRBJ2-7; 9 bases align to TRBD1. V lost 8 bases and J lost 1; bases outside the gene matches: 6. The CDR3 has 14 residues. The germline CDR1 and CDR2 sequences are MNHEY and SVGAGI. CDR3 amino acids: CASCRDRVSYEQYF. In DNA, the CDR3 is TGTGCCAGCTGCCGGGACAGGGTGTCCTACGAGCAGTACTTC.

This clone was seen only once. The rearrangement links TRBV4-2 to TRBJ2-3, with D perhaps TRBD2 (6 bases). Germline CDR1 and CDR2: LGHNA and YNFKEQ. With 1 base removed from V and 2 bases from J, the gap between germline ends came to 13 bases. This CDR3 has 16 residues. The DNA of the CDR3 is TGTGCCAGCAGCCAAGTTAGCGGAACCAACACAGATACGCAGTATTTT. It is translated as CASSQVSGTNTDTQYF.

V and J are TRBV6-1 and TRBJ2-4, with 7 bases identical to TRBD1. Per germline, CDR1 MNHNS and CDR2 SASEGT. The CDR3 totals 16 residues. The V and J ends lost 2 bases and 4 bases, in that order; junction bases with no gene match: 8. In DNA form, the CDR3 reads TGTGCCAGCAGTGAATTTCGACAGGGAGAAAAAAACATTCAGTACTTC. This codes for CASSEFRQGEKNIQYF.

The rearrangement joins TRBV27 to TRBJ1-2; no firm D call. Trimming cost V 5 bases and J 8 bases, with 15 bases left between them. This CDR3 has 13 residues. In germline, CDR1 is MNHEY, CDR2 SMNVEV (reference sequence). The CDR3 region has the DNA TGTGCCAGCAGTCCCCCGGGGATAGGCGGCTACACCTTC. It specifies CASSPPGIGGYTF.

This clone was counted once. CDR3 loop: CASSPIAGIHGELFF. In nucleotides, the CDR3 is TGCGCCAGCAGCCCAATAGCGGGAATACACGGGGAGCTGTTTTTT. V usage is TRBV4-1 and J usage is TRBJ2-2; 8 bases are a match to TRBD2. Germline CDR1 reads MGHRA; CDR2 reads YSYEKL. The CDR3 loop spans 15 amino acids. With 4 bases clipped from V and 7 bases from J, the junction kept 8 bases outside the gene matches.

The chain recombines TRBV7-9 with TRBJ2-1; D possibly matches TRBD1 or TRBD2 (5 bases each). Germline loops: CDR1 SEHNR, CDR2 FQNEAQ (reference sequence). V dropped 2 bases and J dropped 6 bases, with 11 bases sitting between them. The CDR3 is 14 residues long. CDR3 nucleotide sequence: TGTGCCAGCAGCTTAAGGGGACGGAGCAATGAGCAGTTCTTC. Translated: CASSLRGRSNEQFF.

The table lists this clone with a count of one. The chain has TRBV6-6 and TRBJ1-4, with D tentatively TRBD1 (6 bases). Germline V gene data show CDR1 as MNHNY and CDR2 as SVGAGI (reference sequence). Trimming stripped 0 bases from V and 7 bases from J, with 12 bases between. CDR3 length: 15 amino acids. CDR3 loop: CASSYSGGGGEKLFF. The CDR3 DNA reads TGTGCCAGCAGTTACTCTGGGGGCGGTGGTGAAAAACTGTTTTTT.